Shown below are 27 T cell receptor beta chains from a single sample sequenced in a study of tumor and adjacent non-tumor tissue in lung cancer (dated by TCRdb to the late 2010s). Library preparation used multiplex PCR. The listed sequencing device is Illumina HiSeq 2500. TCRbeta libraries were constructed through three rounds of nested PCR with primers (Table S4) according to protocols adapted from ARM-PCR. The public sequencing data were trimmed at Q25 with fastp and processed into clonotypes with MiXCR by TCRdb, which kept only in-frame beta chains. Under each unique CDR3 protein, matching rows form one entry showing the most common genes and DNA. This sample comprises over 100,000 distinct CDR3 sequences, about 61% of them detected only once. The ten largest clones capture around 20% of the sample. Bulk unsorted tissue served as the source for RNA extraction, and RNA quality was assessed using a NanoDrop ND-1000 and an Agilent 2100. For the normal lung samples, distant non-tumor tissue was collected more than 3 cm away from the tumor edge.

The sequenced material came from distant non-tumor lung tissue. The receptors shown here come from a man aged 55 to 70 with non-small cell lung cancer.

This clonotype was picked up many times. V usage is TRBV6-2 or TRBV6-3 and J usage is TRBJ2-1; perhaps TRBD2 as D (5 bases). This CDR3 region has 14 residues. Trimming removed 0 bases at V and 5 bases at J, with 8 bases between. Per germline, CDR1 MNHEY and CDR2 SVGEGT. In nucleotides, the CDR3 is TGTGCCAGCAGTTACTCAGACGGGAACAATGAGCAGTTCTTC. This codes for CASSYSDGNNEQFF.

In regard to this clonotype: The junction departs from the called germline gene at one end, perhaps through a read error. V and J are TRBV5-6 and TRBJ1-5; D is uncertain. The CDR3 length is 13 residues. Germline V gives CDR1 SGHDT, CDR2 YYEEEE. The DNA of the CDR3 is TGTGCCAGCAGCTTTCGGAGAAATCAGCCCCAACAATTT. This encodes CASSFRRNQPQQF.

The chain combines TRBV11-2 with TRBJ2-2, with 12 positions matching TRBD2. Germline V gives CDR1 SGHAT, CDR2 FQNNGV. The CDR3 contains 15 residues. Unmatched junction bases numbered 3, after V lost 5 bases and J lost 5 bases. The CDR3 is CASSPLAGGTGELFF. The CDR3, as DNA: TGTGCCAGCAGCCCCCTAGCGGGGGGGACCGGGGAGCTGTTTTTT.

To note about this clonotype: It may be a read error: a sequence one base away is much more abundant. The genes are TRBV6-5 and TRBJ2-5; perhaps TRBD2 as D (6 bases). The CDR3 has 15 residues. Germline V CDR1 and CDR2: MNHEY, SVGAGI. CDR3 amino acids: CTSSYRGGKVETQYF. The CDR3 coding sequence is TGTACCAGCAGTTACCGCGGAGGGAAGGTGGAGACCCAGTACTTC.

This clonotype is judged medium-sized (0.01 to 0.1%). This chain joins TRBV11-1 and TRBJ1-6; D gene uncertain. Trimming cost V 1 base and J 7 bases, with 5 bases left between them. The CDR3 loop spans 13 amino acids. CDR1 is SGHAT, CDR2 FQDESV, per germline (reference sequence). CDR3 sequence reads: CASSLVENSPLHF. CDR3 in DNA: TGTGCCAGCAGCTTAGTTGAGAATTCACCCCTCCACTTT.

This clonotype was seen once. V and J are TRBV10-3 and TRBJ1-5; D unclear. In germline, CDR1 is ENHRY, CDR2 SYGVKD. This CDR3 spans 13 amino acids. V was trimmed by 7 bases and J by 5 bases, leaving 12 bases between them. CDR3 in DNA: TGTGCCATCAAGGAGGGAAACGATCAGCCCCAGCATTTT. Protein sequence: CAIKEGNDQPQHF.

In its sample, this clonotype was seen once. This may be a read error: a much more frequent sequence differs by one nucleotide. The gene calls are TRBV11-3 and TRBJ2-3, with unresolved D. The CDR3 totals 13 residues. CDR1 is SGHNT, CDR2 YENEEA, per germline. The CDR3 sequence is CSSSPPETDTQYF. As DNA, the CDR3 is TGTTCCAGCAGCCCCCCGGAGACAGATACGCAGTATTTT.

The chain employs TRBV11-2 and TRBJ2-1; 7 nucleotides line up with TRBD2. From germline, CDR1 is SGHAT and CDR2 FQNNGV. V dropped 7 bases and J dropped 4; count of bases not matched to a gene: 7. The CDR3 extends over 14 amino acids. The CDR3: CASTSAGRYNEQFF. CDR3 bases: TGTGCCAGCACTTCAGCGGGAAGGTACAATGAGCAGTTCTTC.

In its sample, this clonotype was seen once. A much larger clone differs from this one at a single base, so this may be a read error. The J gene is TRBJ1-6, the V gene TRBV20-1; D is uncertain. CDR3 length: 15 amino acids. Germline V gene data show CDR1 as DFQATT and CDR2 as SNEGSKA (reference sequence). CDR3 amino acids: CSARDQSSYNSALHF. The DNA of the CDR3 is TGCAGTGCTAGAGACCAAAGCTCCTATAATTCAGCCCTCCACTTT.

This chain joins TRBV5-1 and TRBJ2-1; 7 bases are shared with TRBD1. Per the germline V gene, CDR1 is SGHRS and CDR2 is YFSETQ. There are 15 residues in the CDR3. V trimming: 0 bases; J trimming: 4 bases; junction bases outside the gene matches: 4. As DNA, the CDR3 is TGCGCCAGCAGCTTGGCGGGGACAGCTTACAATGAGCAGTTCTTC. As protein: CASSLAGTAYNEQFF.

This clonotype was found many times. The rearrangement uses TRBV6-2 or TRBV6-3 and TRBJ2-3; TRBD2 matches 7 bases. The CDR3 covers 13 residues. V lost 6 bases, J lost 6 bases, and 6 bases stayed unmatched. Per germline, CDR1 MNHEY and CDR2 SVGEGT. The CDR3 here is CASRGLVSDTQYF. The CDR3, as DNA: TGTGCCAGCAGAGGACTAGTAAGCGATACGCAGTATTTT.

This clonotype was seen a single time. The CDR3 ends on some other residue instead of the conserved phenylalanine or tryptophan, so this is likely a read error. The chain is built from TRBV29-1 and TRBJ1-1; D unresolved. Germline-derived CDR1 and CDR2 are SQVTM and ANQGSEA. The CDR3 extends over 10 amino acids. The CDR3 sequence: CSVDVTEAFS. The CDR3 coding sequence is TGCAGTGTTGACGTTACTGAAGCTTTCTCC.

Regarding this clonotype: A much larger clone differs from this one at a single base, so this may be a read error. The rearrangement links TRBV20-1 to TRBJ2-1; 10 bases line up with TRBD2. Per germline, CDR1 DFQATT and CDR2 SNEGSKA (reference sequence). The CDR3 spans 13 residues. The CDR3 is CSGRGLAKNVQFF. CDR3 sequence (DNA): TGCAGTGGAAGGGGACTAGCGAAAAATGTGCAGTTCTTC.

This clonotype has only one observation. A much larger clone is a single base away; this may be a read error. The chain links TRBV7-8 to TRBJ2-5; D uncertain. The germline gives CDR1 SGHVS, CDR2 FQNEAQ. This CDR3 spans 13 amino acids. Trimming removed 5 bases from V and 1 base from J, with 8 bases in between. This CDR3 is CASSETFQETQYF. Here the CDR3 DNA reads TGTGCCAGCAGCGAAACTTTCCAAGAGACCCAGTACTTC.

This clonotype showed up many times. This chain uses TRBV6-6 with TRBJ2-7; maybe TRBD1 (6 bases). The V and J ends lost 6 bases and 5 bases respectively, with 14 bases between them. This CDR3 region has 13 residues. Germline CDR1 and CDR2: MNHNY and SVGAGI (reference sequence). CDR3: CASRAQGTNEQYF. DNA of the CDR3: TGTGCCAGCAGGGCACAGGGTACCAACGAGCAGTACTTC.

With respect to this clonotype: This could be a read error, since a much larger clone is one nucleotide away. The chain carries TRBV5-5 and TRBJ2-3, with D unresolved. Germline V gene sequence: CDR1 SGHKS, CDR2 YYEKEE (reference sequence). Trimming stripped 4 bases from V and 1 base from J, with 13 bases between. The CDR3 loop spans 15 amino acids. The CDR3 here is CASSMNSGGTDTQYF. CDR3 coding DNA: TGTGCCAGCAGCATGAACAGTGGGGGCACAGATACGCAGTATTTT.

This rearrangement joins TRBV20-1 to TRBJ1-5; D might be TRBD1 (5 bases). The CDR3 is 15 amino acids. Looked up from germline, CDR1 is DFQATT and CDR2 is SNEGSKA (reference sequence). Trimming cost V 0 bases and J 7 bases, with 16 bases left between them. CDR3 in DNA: TGCAGTGCTAGAGAGTTGGGAGCAGGGACCCAGCCCCAGCATTTT. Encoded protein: CSARELGAGTQPQHF.

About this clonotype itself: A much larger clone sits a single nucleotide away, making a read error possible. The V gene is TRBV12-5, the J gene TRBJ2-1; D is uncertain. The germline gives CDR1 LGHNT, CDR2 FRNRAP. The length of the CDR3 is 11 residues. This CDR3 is CASGAYYEQFF. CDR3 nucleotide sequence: TGTGCTAGTGGGGCCTACTATGAGCAGTTCTTC. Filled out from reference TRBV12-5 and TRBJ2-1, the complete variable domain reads DARVTQTPRHKVTEMGQEVTMRCQPILGHNTVFWYRQTMMQGLELLAYFRNRAPLDDSGMPKDRFSAEMPDATLATLKIQPSEPRDSAVYFCASGAYYEQFFGPGTRLTVL.

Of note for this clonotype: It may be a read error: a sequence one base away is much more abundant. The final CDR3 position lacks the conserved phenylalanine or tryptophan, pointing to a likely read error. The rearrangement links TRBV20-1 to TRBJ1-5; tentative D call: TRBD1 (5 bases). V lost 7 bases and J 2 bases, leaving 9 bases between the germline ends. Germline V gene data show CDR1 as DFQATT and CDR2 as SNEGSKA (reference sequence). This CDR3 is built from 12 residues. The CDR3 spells CSVQGGNQPQHC. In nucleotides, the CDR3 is TGCAGTGTTCAGGGCGGCAATCAGCCCCAGCATTGT.

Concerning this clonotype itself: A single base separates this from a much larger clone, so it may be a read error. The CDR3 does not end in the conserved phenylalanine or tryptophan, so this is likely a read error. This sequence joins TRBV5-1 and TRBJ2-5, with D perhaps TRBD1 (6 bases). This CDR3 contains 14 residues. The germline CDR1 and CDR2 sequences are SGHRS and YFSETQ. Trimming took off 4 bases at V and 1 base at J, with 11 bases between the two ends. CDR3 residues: CASSMRGTQETQYL. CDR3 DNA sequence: TGCGCCAGCAGCATGAGGGGGACCCAAGAGACCCAGTACTTA.

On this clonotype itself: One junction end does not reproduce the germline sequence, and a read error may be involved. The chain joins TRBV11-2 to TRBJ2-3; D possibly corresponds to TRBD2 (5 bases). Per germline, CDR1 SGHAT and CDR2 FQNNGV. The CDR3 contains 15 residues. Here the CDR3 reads CASSFAGEFSDTQYF. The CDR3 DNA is TGTGCCAGCAGCTTTGCAGGAGAGTTTAGCGATACACAGTATTTT.

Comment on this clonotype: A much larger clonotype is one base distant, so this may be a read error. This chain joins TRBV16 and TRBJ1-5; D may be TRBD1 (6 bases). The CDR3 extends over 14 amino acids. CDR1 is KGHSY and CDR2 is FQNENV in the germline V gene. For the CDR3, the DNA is TGTGCCAGCAGCCAAAATGGGGGCAATCGGCCCCAGCATTTT. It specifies CASSQNGGNRPQHF.

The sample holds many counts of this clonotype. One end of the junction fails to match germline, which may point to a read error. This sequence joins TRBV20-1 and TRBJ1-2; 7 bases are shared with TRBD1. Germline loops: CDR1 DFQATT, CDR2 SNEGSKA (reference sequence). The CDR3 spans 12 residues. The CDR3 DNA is TGCAGTGCTAGAGAGGAGAGGGGGCCGCCGCGCTTC. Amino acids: CSAREERGPPRF.

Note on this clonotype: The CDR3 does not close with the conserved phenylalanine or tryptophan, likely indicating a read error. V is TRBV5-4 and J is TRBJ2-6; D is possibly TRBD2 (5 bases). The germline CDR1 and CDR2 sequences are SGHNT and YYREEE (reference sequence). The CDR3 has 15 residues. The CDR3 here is CAISLEDSGANVLTL. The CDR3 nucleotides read TGTGCCATCAGCTTGGAGGACTCTGGGGCCAACGTCCTGACTCTC.

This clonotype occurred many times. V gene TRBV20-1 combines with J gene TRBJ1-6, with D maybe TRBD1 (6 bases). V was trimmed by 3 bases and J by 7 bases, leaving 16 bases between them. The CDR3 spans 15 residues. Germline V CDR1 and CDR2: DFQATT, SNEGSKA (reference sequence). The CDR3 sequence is CSARTQGPVNSPLHF. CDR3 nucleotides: TGCAGTGCTAGGACACAGGGACCTGTCAATTCACCCCTCCACTTT.

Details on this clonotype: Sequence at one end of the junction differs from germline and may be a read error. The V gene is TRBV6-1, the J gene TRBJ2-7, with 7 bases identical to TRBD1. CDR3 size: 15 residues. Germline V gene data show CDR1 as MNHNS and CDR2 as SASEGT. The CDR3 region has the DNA TGTGCCGGCAGAACCACAGGGGATGGCTCCTACAAGCAGTACTTC. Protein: CAGRTTGDGSYKQYF.

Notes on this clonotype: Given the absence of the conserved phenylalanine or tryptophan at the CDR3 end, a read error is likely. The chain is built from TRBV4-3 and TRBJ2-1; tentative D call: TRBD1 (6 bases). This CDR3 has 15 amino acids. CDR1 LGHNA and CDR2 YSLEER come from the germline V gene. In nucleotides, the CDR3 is TGCGCCAGTAGCCAAACCCGGACAGATTACAATGAGCAGTTCTTA. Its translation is CASSQTRTDYNEQFL.